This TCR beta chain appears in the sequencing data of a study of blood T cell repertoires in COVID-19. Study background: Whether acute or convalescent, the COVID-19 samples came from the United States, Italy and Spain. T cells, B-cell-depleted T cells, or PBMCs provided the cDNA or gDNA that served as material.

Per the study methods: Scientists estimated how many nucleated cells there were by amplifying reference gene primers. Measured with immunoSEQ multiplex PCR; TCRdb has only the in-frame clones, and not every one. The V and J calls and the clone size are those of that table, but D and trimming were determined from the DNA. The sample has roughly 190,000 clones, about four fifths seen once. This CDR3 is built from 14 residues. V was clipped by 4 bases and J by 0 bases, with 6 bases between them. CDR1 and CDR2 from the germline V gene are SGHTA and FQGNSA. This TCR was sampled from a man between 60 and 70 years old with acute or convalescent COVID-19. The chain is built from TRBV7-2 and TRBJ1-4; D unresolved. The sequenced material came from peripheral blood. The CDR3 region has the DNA TGTGCCAGCAGCTCCTATGCAACTAATGAAAAACTGTTTTTT. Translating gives CASSSYATNEKLFF.